This T cell receptor (beta chain) came from a study of blood T cell repertoires in COVID-19. Followed over time, Seattle patients had been enrolled while infection was active. The CDR3 length is 14 residues. With 6 bases clipped from V and 4 bases from J, the junction kept 7 bases outside the gene matches. Germline V gene sequence: CDR1 MNHEY, CDR2 SVGAGI. Clones were read by immunoSEQ multiplex PCR, and TCRdb kept only the in-frame ones, dropping some. Here the sample spans tens of thousands of clones, 78% being singletons. The TCR comes from a man aged 70 or older with COVID-19, enrolled during active disease. The chain employs TRBV6-5 and TRBJ1-2, with 8 nucleotides matching TRBD1. What was sequenced was peripheral blood. Written as DNA, the CDR3 is TGTGCCAGCAGAGACAGGGGAATTGTCTATGGCTACACCTTC. Protein: CASRDRGIVYGYTF.